These 17 T cell receptor beta chains were sequenced from one sample in a study of patients and donors after allogeneic stem cell transplantation. Via MiXCR, TCRdb re-called the RT-PCR reads, giving one row per CDR3 protein. The sample shows roughly 140,000 distinct CDR3 sequences, roughly two fifths of them seen only once. Sequences were obtained from blood, either unsorted or a sorted T cell fraction (not recorded which). The receptors come from a human donor who was either an allogeneic HSCT recipient or a stem cell or donor lymphocyte infusion donor (not recorded which). It is not recorded whose cells these are; they may come from a transplant donor.

This clonotype appeared a few times. J is TRBJ2-2 and V is TRBV7-3; D gene uncertain. Trimming took off 1 base at V and 0 bases at J, with 9 bases between the two ends. The CDR3 consists of 16 residues. In germline, CDR1 is SGHTA, CDR2 FQGTGA. The CDR3 reads CASSLRAGPNTGELFF. The CDR3 region has the DNA TGTGCCAGCAGCTTAAGGGCAGGACCGAACACCGGGGAGCTGTTTTTT. The variable domain in full, with the rest retrieved from reference TRBV7-3 and TRBJ2-2, is GAGVSQTPSNKVTEKGKYVELRCDPISGHTALYWYRQSLGQGPEFLIYFQGTGAADDSGLPNDRFFAVRPEGSVSTLKIQRTERGDSAVYLCASSLRAGPNTGELFFGEGSRLTVL.

The chain joins TRBV27 to TRBJ1-1, with 9 nucleotides matching TRBD1. Germline loops: CDR1 MNHEY, CDR2 SMNVEV (reference sequence). J was trimmed by 2 bases and V by 2 bases; bases with no gene match: 9. The CDR3 runs 17 residues. The CDR3 region has the DNA TGTGCCAGCAGTTTAAGTCCCCCGGGACAGGGAAACACTGAAGCTTTCTTT. Protein: CASSLSPPGQGNTEAFF.

In DNA form, the CDR3 reads TGTGCCACCAGCAGAGAGGGAGGAAACTATGGCTACACCTTC. Protein sequence: CATSREGGNYGYTF. The chain uses TRBV15 and TRBJ1-2; D not certain. CDR3 length: 14 residues. Trimming shortened V by 0 bases and J by 2 bases, and 7 bases separated the two germline ends. Germline V gene sequence: CDR1 LNHNV, CDR2 YYDKDF (reference sequence).

The chain recombines TRBV20-1 with TRBJ2-1; the D call may be TRBD1 or TRBD2 (5 bases each). Germline V lookup: CDR1 DFQATT, CDR2 SNEGSKA (reference sequence). Trimming removed 0 bases at V and 9 bases at J, with 18 bases between. The CDR3 totals 15 residues. The CDR3 DNA reads as TGCAGTGCTAGAGATGGGGGTAGCCCGAGAAGTGAGCAGTTCTTC. Translating it yields CSARDGGSPRSEQFF.

The chain employs TRBV7-2 and TRBJ1-2; TRBD1 is a possible D gene (6 bases). Germline-derived CDR1 and CDR2 are SGHTA and FQGNSA. Trimming stripped 5 bases from V and 6 bases from J, with 13 bases between. CDR3 length equals 13 residues. DNA for the CDR3: TGTGCCAGCAGCCCCTCCCAGGGGAATGGCTACACCTTC. It codes for CASSPSQGNGYTF.

This chain uses TRBV19 with TRBJ1-5; D is unclear. CDR1 LNHDA and CDR2 SQIVND come from the germline V gene (reference sequence). Trimming took off 4 bases at V and 7 bases at J, with 14 bases between the two ends. CDR3 size: 14 residues. CDR3 sequence: CASSTPKGGQPQHF. Here the CDR3 DNA reads TGTGCCAGTAGTACCCCGAAGGGCGGACAGCCCCAGCATTTT.

The chain uses TRBV20-1 and TRBJ1-3, with D perhaps TRBD1 (5 bases). Germline V gene data show CDR1 as DFQATT and CDR2 as SNEGSKA (reference sequence). CDR3 length equals 12 residues. V was trimmed by 5 bases and J by 3 bases, leaving 8 bases between them. The CDR3 DNA follows: TGCAGTGCTTGGGACGGTGGAAACACCATATATTTT. This codes for CSAWDGGNTIYF.

V gene TRBV3-1 combines with J gene TRBJ2-3; the D is unclear. CDR1 is LGHDT and CDR2 is YNNKEL in the germline V gene (reference sequence). This CDR3 is 12 amino acids long. Trimming removed 9 bases from V and 5 bases from J, with 12 bases in between. CDR3: CARGEGQDTQYF. CDR3 DNA: TGTGCCAGAGGCGAAGGGCAAGATACGCAGTATTTT.

This clonotype was found many times. The chain links TRBV2 to TRBJ1-1, with D unclear. V gave up 5 bases and J gave up 4 bases, with 8 bases separating them. Germline CDR1 is SNHLY and CDR2 is FYNNEI. This CDR3 has 12 amino acids. Here the CDR3 DNA reads TGTGCCAGCAGTAACCGGGGCACTGAAGCTTTCTTT. Translated: CASSNRGTEAFF.

The chain recombines TRBV7-9 with TRBJ1-6; 10 bases line up with TRBD1. With 5 bases clipped from V and 9 bases from J, the junction kept 10 bases outside the gene matches. The CDR3 is 16 amino acids. Looked up from germline, CDR1 is SEHNR and CDR2 is FQNEAQ (reference sequence). The CDR3, as DNA: TGTGCCAGCAGCAACCCGACAGGGGGCCGTACTTCACCCCTCCACTTT. It specifies CASSNPTGGRTSPLHF.

A few counts support this clonotype. The chain couples TRBV7-2 to TRBJ2-5; D not certain. V was shortened by 4 bases and J by 2 bases, with 8 bases between the two germline ends. Germline assignment: CDR1 SGHTA and CDR2 FQGNSA. This CDR3 has 13 residues. The CDR3 reads CASSWPDQETQYF. For the CDR3, the DNA is TGTGCCAGCAGCTGGCCCGATCAAGAGACCCAGTACTTC.

The V call is TRBV7-8, the J call TRBJ1-2, with 9 bases lining up with TRBD1. This CDR3 spans 17 amino acids. The trim removed 2 bases at V and 4 bases at J, leaving 11 bases unmatched. The germline V gene encodes CDR1 SGHVS and CDR2 FQNEAQ. The CDR3 loop is CASSLFRTGGKVYGYTF. DNA for the CDR3: TGTGCCAGCAGCTTATTCAGAACAGGGGGCAAGGTCTATGGCTACACCTTC.

This clonotype was seen more than once but under ten times. This sequence joins TRBV28 and TRBJ1-4; the D gene is possibly TRBD1 (6 bases). CDR3 length: 15 amino acids. Germline V CDR1 and CDR2: MDHEN, SYDVKM. The V end lost 6 bases, the J end lost 5 bases, and 16 bases lay between the germline ends. The CDR3 DNA follows: TGTGCCAGCAGCCAGACAGGCCGGGGGAATGAAAAACTGTTTTTT. Its protein product is CASSQTGRGNEKLFF.

This chain joins TRBV9 and TRBJ2-7; 8 nucleotides agree with TRBD1. V lost 3 bases to trimming and J lost 2 bases; unmatched junction nucleotides: 10. CDR3 size: 16 residues. In germline, CDR1 is SGDLS, CDR2 YYNGEE. The CDR3: CASSAPTGGGTYEQYF. CDR3 nucleotide sequence: TGTGCCAGCAGCGCTCCCACAGGGGGTGGGACCTACGAGCAGTACTTC. The variable domain in full, with the rest retrieved from reference TRBV9 and TRBJ2-7, is DSGVTQTPKHLITATGQRVTLRCSPRSGDLSVYWYQQSLDQGLQFLIQYYNGEERAKGNILERFSAQQFPDLHSELNLSSLELGDSALYFCASSAPTGGGTYEQYFGPGTRLTVT.

In its sample, this clonotype was seen a few times. The chain is built from TRBV3-1 and TRBJ1-1; possibly TRBD1 for D (6 bases). The CDR3 spans 16 residues. Germline CDR1 is LGHDT and CDR2 is YNNKEL (reference sequence). Trimming took off 5 bases at V and 1 base at J, with 17 bases between the two ends. The CDR3 DNA is TGTGCCAGCAGCGGTCGGGGGCGGGAAACGAACACTGAAGCTTTCTTT. Translating gives CASSGRGRETNTEAFF.

A note on this clonotype: In this CDR3 the conserved last residue, phenylalanine or tryptophan, is missing, so a read error is likely. This chain joins TRBV12-3 or TRBV12-4 and TRBJ1-1; D unclear. The germline V and J ends were trimmed by 5 bases and 0 bases, with 7 bases remaining between them. The CDR3 consists of 13 residues. The CDR3 here is CASSLSMNTEAFS. The CDR3 DNA follows: TGTGCCAGCAGTCTAAGCATGAACACTGAAGCTTTCTCT.

The chain carries TRBV7-9 and TRBJ1-2; D perhaps matches TRBD1 (5 bases). The CDR3 is 16 amino acids. In germline, CDR1 is SEHNR, CDR2 FQNEAQ (reference sequence). Trimming took off 4 bases at V and 4 bases at J, with 19 bases between the two ends. CDR3 DNA: TGTGCCAGCAGCTCCCCTGACAGCACGAGTCTCTATGGCTACACCTTC. This gives the protein CASSSPDSTSLYGYTF.